There are many counts of the clone carrying this T cell receptor beta chain. Its cognate antigen is unknown. The data stem from a study of T cell repertoires in cytomegalovirus infection. Study-level background: CMV infection plus the matching HLA type was flagged by public TCR beta signatures.

Points from the study as a whole: The ex vivo response showed dominance by HLA-C-restricted CMV-specific TCR beta clonotypes.

TCRdb re-derived calls from the reads in MiXCR, one entry per CDR3 protein. This sample has more than 250,000 distinct CDR3 sequences; roughly 13% occur once, and the top ten carry around 8.7%. The CDR3 covers 14 residues. Trimming took 5 bases from V and 5 from J, leaving 15 bases between them. Germline CDR1 and CDR2: SGHVS and FQNEAQ. The V call is TRBV7-8, the J call TRBJ1-2; D might be TRBD1 (5 bases). The sequence came from a human donor in good health (CMV status not recorded). Some clones in this sample may be carry-over from other donors' samples. The sample comprised PBMCs. The chain's CDR3 is CASSQPTGEYGYTF. CDR3 coding DNA: TGTGCCAGCAGCCAGCCTACGGGGGAGTATGGCTACACCTTC. The full variable domain, in which reference TRBV7-8 and TRBJ1-2 provide the parts outside the CDR3, is GAGVSQSPRYKVAKRGQDVALRCDPISGHVSLFWYQQALGQGPEFLTYFQNEAQLDKSGLPSDRFFAERPEGSVSTLKIQRTQQEDSAVYLCASSQPTGEYGYTFGSGTRLTVV.